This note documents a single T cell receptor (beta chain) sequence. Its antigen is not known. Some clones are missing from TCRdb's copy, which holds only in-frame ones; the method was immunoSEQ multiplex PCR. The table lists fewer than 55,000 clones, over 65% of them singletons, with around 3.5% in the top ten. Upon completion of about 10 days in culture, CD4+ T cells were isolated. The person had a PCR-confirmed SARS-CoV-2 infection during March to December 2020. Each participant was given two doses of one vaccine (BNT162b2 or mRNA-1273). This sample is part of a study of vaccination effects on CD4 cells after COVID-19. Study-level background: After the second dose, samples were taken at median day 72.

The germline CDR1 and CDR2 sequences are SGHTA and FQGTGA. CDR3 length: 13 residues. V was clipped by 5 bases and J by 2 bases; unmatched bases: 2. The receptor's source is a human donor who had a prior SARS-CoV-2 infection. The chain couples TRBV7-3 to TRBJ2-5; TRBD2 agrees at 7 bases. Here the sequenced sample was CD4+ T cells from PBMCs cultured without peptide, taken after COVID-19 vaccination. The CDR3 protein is CASSRSGQETQYF. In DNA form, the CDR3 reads TGTGCCAGCAGCCGTAGCGGGCAAGAGACCCAGTACTTC.